Shown below are 9 T cell receptor beta chains from a single sample sequenced in a study of control samples from healthy donors and cancer patients. Produced via immunoSEQ multiplex PCR; TCRdb's table is partial and in-frame only. This table has roughly 100,000 clones, about 91% appearing once. Material for sequencing was blood. The receptors were gathered from a woman aged 18-30 years in good health.

The V call is TRBV7-6, the J call TRBJ1-2; 7 positions match TRBD1. The CDR3 runs to 18 residues. Trimming took 5 bases from V and 4 from J; bases not matched to a gene: 19. CDR1 is SGHVS, CDR2 FNYEAQ, per germline. The CDR3 loop reads CASSPLSRPDRDPYGYTF. In DNA form, the CDR3 reads TGTGCCAGCAGCCCACTCAGCCGCCCCGACAGGGACCCCTATGGCTACACCTTC.

The chain joins TRBV18 to TRBJ2-7, with D possibly being TRBD1 (5 bases). Trimming shortened V by 3 bases and J by 4 bases, and 10 bases separated the two germline ends. The germline V gene has CDR1 KGHSH and CDR2 LQKENI. The CDR3 length is 13 residues. Written as DNA, the CDR3 is TGTGCCAGCTCACCCAGGGATGTGTACGAGCAGTACTTC. Encoded protein: CASSPRDVYEQYF. Based on the CDR3 plus reference TRBV18 and TRBJ2-7, the full variable domain is NAGVMQNPRHLVRRRGQEARLRCSPMKGHSHVYWYRQLPEEGLKFMVYLQKENIIDESGMPKERFSAEFPKEGPSILRIQQVVRGDSAAYFCASSPRDVYEQYFGPGTRLTVT.

The rearrangement links TRBV2 to TRBJ1-5, with D tentatively TRBD1 (5 bases). Trimming removed 6 bases from V and 8 bases from J, with 17 bases in between. CDR3 length: 14 amino acids. In germline, CDR1 is SNHLY, CDR2 FYNNEI. The CDR3 region is CASRGTLETEPQHF. CDR3 DNA: TGTGCCAGCAGAGGGACCCTCGAAACGGAGCCCCAGCATTTT.

The gene calls are TRBV20-1 and TRBJ1-1; D possibly corresponds to TRBD1 (5 bases). Germline loops: CDR1 DFQATT, CDR2 SNEGSKA (reference sequence). Trimming stripped 4 bases from V and 6 bases from J, with 9 bases between. The CDR3 runs to 11 residues. The CDR3 sequence is CSANSGPEAFF. CDR3 DNA sequence: TGCAGTGCTAATTCAGGGCCTGAAGCTTTCTTT.

The CDR3 nucleotides are TGTGCCAGTAGTATAAGGGCGGGCACCCAAGAGACCCAGTACTTC. This gives the protein CASSIRAGTQETQYF. The chain has TRBV19 and TRBJ2-5; the D gene is possibly TRBD2 (5 bases). The CDR3 length is 15 residues. Germline CDR1 LNHDA, CDR2 SQIVND (reference sequence). V lost 2 bases and J 1 base, leaving 11 bases between the germline ends. Filled out from reference TRBV19 and TRBJ2-5, the complete variable domain reads DGGITQSPKYLFRKEGQNVTLSCEQNLNHDAMYWYRQDPGQGLRLIYYSQIVNDFQKGDIAEGYSVSREKKESFPLTVTSAQKNPTAFYLCASSIRAGTQETQYFGPGTRLLVL.

The table lists this clone with a count of one. V is TRBV24-1 and J is TRBJ1-2; D gene ambiguous. This CDR3 is 15 amino acids long. Germline CDR1 is KGHDR and CDR2 is SFDVKD. V was cut by 3 bases and J by 1 base, with 11 bases left in between. The CDR3 DNA reads TGTGCCACCAGTGATCCCCGGATCAGTAACTATGGCTACACCTTC. It specifies CATSDPRISNYGYTF.

This clone came up once. V gene TRBV19 combines with J gene TRBJ2-2; perhaps TRBD1 as D (6 bases). V lost 1 base and J 6 bases, leaving 9 bases between the germline ends. There are 14 residues in the CDR3. Germline V CDR1 and CDR2: LNHDA, SQIVND (reference sequence). The chain's CDR3 is CASSIVGGAGELFF. The CDR3 coding sequence is TGTGCCAGTAGTATAGTAGGGGGTGCCGGGGAGCTGTTTTTT.

The chain combines TRBV6-1 with TRBJ2-1; D is possibly TRBD1 or TRBD2 (6 bases each). Trimming shortened V by 3 bases and J by 2 bases, and 11 bases separated the two germline ends. Germline CDR1 reads MNHNS; CDR2 reads SASEGT. The CDR3 runs to 15 residues. The CDR3 loop is CASSDSGAPYNEQFF. The CDR3 nucleotides are TGTGCCAGCAGTGATTCGGGGGCTCCCTACAATGAGCAGTTCTTC.

This clone was seen a single time. The rearrangement uses TRBV5-6 and TRBJ2-4; no firm D call. The CDR3 extends over 16 amino acids. The V end was cut by 2 bases, the J end by 3 bases, with 15 bases between. Germline V CDR1 and CDR2: SGHDT, YYEEEE. In DNA, the CDR3 is TGTGCCAGCAGCTTAATCCGTCGGGCGAACAAAAACATTCAGTACTTC. It is translated as CASSLIRRANKNIQYF. Full variable domain (missing parts from reference TRBV5-6 and TRBJ2-4): DAGVTQSPTHLIKTRGQQVTLRCSPKSGHDTVSWYQQALGQGPQFIFQYYEEEERQRGNFPDRFSGHQFPNYSSELNVNALLLGDSALYLCASSLIRRANKNIQYFGAGTRLSVL.